Listed below are T cell receptor beta chains from one sample, sequenced in a study of blood T cells in healthy people across ages. TCRdb reprocessed the 5' RACE reads with MiXCR, giving one entry per CDR3 protein. The top ten hold 15% to 20% of the sample, which has 850,000 to 1,300,000 distinct CDR3 sequences, roughly 45% seen once. Sequenced: blood. The receptors derive from a woman in her sixties or seventies in good health. Both conserved end residues are part of each CDR3.

J,V,CDR3
TRBJ2-3,TRBV15,CATSRDAKGLGDTQYF
TRBJ1-5,TRBV18,CASATGGYQPQHF
NA,TRBV6-5,CASSYSFTGSDYEQYF
TRBJ2-4,TRBV7-3,CASSLRDNWEQYF
TRBJ2-7,TRBV2,CASIKGRTYEQYF
TRBJ2-1,TRBV5-1,CASSGAGTVYNEQFF
TRBJ2-7,TRBV12-3/TRBV12-4,CASSLVLRYYEQYF
NA,TRBV4-2,CASSFQVGGSYEQYF
TRBJ2-7,TRBV9,CASSPGTSGNYEQYF
TRBJ2-3,TRBV9,CASSGGLVSDTQYF
TRBJ2-4,TRBV11-3,CASSLGGDPPEQYF
TRBJ2-7,TRBV7-9,CASSPGLAKGYEQYF
TRBJ2-5,TRBV4-1,CASSRSPGTSGSSRETQYF
TRBJ2-1,TRBV5-1,CASSLGGGRIYNEQFF
TRBJ2-7,TRBV20-1,CSAKAGGPRNEQYF
TRBJ1-1,TRBV5-1,CASSLGAGARRNEAFF
TRBJ1-5,TRBV6-1,CASREGTYQPQHF
TRBJ2-4,TRBV7-9,CASSFEYHGSAQYF
TRBJ1-5,TRBV12-3/TRBV12-4,CASRVGEDQPQHF
TRBJ2-4,TRBV20-1,CSARPPGANINIQYF